Each of the 10 T cell receptor beta chains below was sequenced from the same sample in a study of Tregs in tolerant kidney transplant recipients. Libraries were prepared by immunoSEQ multiplex PCR; TCRdb keeps only in-frame clonotypes and omits some of them. Its table records 12,000 to 15,000 clones. Recipients received nonmyeloablative bone marrow transplants from related graft donors, with transient mixed chimerism. Here the sequenced sample was CD4+ T cells from blood (PBMCs), taken 12 months after the transplant. The source is a human patient who received a combined kidney and bone marrow transplant. Some T cells here may be from the graft donor.

This clone counts as medium-sized by frequency. The read ends 3 residues early relative to the CDR3; the germline J gene fills the gap. The rearrangement links TRBV11-2 to TRBJ2-2; 7 bases map to TRBD1. The J segment lost 1 base and the V segment lost 7 bases, leaving 3 bases of the junction unmatched. Germline CDR1 reads SGHAT; CDR2 reads FQNNGV. CDR3 length equals 14 residues. CDR3 sequence reads: CASKGQRNTGELFF. CDR3 DNA, as far as it was read: TGTGCCAGCAAGGGACAGAGGAACACCGGGGAG.

On this clone: The observed sequence ends 3 residues before the CDR3 terminus, with the missing tail filled in from the germline J gene. The genes are TRBV5-1 and TRBJ1-3; D is perhaps TRBD1 (5 bases). Germline lookup yields CDR1 SGHRS and CDR2 YFSETQ. The CDR3 runs to 14 residues. V lost 4 bases and J 3 bases, leaving 11 bases between the germline ends. The CDR3 reads CASSPQGYGNTIYF. Partial CDR3 DNA: TGCGCCAGCAGCCCGCAGGGTTATGGAAACACC.

The CDR3 sequence is CSARTGQGGQPQHF. The DNA read from the CDR3 is TGCAGTGCTAGAACCGGACAGGGAGGGCAGCCC. V and J are TRBV20-1 and TRBJ1-5; 8 nucleotides match TRBD1. With the read ending 3 residues before the CDR3 end, the germline J gene is used to fill in that end. The trim removed 2 bases at V and 7 bases at J, leaving 7 bases unmatched. CDR3 length equals 14 residues. The germline gives CDR1 DFQATT, CDR2 SNEGSKA (reference sequence).

Turning to this clone: The read is 3 residues too short to cover the CDR3 end, so that end is filled in from the germline J gene. The chain joins TRBV5-1 to TRBJ2-5; 9 bases align to TRBD1. This CDR3 spans 15 amino acids. Germline V gives CDR1 SGHRS, CDR2 YFSETQ. Trimming cost V 3 bases and J 4 bases; bases outside gene matches: 7. CDR3 loop: CASSSSTGGRETQYF. CDR3 DNA, as far as it was read: TGCGCCAGCAGCTCCTCCACAGGGGGCAGAGAGACC.

Incomplete CDR3 DNA: TGCGTAATAGAGGTTTCTAGCGTAGACAATGAG. This codes for CVIEVSSVDNE. The complete CDR3 sequence is CVIEVSSVDNEQFF. This sequence joins TRBV23-1 and TRBJ2-1; D perhaps matches TRBD2 (6 bases). The CDR3 end is not reached by the read, which stops 3 residues before it; the germline J gene fills it in. TRBV23-1 is assigned to the ORF class and has an uncertain function. The CDR3 has 14 residues.

This clone is labeled medium-sized (0.01 to 0.1%) based on frequency. Read sequence stops 3 residues before the CDR3 end, and the germline J gene provides the missing end. The chain links TRBV5-1 to TRBJ1-2; a possible D gene is TRBD1 (6 bases). The CDR3 spans 14 residues. Trimming pared 7 bases from V and 4 bases from J, leaving 17 bases between. Germline CDR1 reads SGHRS; CDR2 reads YFSETQ. The covered CDR3 bases are TGCGCCAGCGGGGGATGGGACACGTCCTATGGC. Translating gives CASGGWDTSYG. In full, the CDR3 is CASGGWDTSYGYTF.

Measured by frequency, this clone is medium-sized. The CDR3 extends 3 residues past the end of the read, so its final part is completed from the germline J gene. This rearrangement joins TRBV10-3 to TRBJ2-3; 10 bases match TRBD2. CDR1 ENHRY and CDR2 SYGVKD come from the germline V gene. CDR3 length: 12 residues. Germline trimming cut 11 bases from V and 3 bases from J; bases unmatched to any gene: 2. The CDR3 loop reads CALSGGTDTQYF. Partial CDR3 DNA: TGTGCCCTTAGCGGGGGGACAGATACG.

As concerns this clone: The observed sequence ends 3 residues before the CDR3 terminus, with the missing tail filled in from the germline J gene. V is TRBV5-1 and J is TRBJ2-3; 8 bases fit TRBD1. Trimming removed 4 bases from V and 0 bases from J; junction bases left unmatched: 7. The germline V gene encodes CDR1 SGHRS and CDR2 YFSETQ. The CDR3 loop spans 16 amino acids. The CDR3 DNA, read in part, is TGCGCCAGCAGCATCCCGACAGGGGAAAGCACAGATACG. Its translation is CASSIPTGESTDT. The full CDR3 sequence reads CASSIPTGESTDTQYF.

As for this clone: The sequenced fragment ends 3 residues before the CDR3 boundary, so the rest is inferred from the germline J gene. The rearrangement uses TRBV30 and TRBJ1-3, with a weak D call TRBD1 (5 bases). Germline assignment: CDR1 GTSNPN and CDR2 SVGIG (reference sequence). The CDR3 length is 13 residues. V was pared by 3 bases and J by 2 bases, with 8 bases between. The CDR3 protein is CAWSAGPGNTIYF. CDR3 DNA (partial): TGTGCCTGGAGCGCGGGGCCTGGAAACACC.

Note on this clone: The read stops 3 residues short of the end of the CDR3; the missing end is completed from the germline J gene. The genes are TRBV10-1 and TRBJ2-7; 8 nucleotides align to TRBD1. The germline gives CDR1 WNHNN, CDR2 SYGVQD (reference sequence). V shed 1 base and J 4 bases; nucleotides not matched to a gene: 3. CDR3 length: 14 residues. CDR3: CASSEYRGSYEQYF. Partial CDR3 DNA: TGCGCCAGCAGTGAGTACAGGGGGTCTTACGAG.